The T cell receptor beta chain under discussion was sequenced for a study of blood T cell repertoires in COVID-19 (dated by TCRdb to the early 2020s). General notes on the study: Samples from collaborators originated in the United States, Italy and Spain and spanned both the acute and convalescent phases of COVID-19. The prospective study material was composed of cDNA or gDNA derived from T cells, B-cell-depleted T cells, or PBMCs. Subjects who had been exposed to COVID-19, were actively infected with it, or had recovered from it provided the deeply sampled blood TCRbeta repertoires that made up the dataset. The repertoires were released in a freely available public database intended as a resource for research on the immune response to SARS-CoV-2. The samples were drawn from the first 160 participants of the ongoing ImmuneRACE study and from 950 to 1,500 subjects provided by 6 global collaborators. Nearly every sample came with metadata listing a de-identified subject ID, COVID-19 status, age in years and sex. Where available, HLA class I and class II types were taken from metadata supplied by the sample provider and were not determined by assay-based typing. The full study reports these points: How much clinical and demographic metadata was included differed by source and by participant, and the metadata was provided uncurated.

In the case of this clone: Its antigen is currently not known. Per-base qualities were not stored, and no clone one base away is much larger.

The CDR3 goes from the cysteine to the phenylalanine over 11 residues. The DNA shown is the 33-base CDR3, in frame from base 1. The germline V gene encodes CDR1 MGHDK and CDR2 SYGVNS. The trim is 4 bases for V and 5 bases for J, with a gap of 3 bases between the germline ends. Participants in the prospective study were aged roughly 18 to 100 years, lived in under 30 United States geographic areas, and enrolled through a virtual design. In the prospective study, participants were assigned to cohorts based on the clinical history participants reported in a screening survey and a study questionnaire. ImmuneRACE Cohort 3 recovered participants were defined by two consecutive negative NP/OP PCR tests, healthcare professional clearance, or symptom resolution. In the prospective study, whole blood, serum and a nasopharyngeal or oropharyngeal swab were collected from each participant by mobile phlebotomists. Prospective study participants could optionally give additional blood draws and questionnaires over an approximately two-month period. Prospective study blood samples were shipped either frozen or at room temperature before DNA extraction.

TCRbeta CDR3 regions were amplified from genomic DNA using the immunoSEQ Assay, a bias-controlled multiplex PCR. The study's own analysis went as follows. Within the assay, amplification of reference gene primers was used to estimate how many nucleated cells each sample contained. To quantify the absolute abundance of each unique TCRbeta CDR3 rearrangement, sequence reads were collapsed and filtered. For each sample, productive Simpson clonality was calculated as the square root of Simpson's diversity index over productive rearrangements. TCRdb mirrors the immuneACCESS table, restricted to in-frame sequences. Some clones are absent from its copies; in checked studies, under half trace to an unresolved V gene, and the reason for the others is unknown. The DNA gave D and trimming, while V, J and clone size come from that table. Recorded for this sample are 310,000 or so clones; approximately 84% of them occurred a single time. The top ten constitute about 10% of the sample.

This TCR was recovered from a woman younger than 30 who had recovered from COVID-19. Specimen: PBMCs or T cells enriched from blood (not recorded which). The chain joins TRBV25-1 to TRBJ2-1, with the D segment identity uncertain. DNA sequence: TGTGCCAGCAGTGTAAACAATGAGCAGTTCTTC. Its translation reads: CASSVNNEQFF.